This TCR beta chain was retrieved from a study of blood T cell repertoires in COVID-19. Germline V gene data show CDR1 as SGHDT and CDR2 as YYEEEE. This CDR3 spans 13 amino acids. Trimming left V 0 bases short and J 4 bases short, with 6 bases between. Clones were read by immunoSEQ multiplex PCR, and TCRdb kept only the in-frame ones, dropping some. Among approximately 99,000 clones listed, approximately 70% were seen once. This clone has only a few counts. V and J are TRBV5-6 and TRBJ2-3; D call uncertain. This receptor was obtained from a woman in her thirties or forties with acute or convalescent COVID-19. Sequencing used peripheral blood. DNA of the CDR3: TGTGCCAGCAGCTTGGACAGACCAGATACGCAGTATTTT. The encoded protein is CASSLDRPDTQYF.